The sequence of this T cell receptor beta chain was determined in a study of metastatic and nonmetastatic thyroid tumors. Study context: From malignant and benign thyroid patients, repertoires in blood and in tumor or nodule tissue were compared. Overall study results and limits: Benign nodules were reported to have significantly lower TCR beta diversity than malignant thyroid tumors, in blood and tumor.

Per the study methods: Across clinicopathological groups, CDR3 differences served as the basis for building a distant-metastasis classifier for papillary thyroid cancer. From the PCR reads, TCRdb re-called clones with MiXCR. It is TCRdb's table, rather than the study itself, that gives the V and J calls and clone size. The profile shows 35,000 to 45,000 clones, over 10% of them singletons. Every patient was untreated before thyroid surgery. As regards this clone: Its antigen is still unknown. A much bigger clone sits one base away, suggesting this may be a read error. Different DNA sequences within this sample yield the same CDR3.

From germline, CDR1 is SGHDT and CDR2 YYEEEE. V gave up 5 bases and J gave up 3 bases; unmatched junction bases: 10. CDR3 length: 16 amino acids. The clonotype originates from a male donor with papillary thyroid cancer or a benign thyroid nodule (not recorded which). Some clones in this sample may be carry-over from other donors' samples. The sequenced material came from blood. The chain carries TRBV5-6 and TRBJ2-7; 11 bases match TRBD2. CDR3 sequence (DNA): TGTGCCAGCAGTGGTAGTAGCGGGAGGGATCGCTACGAGCAGTACTTC. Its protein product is CASSGSSGRDRYEQYF.